Following are 14 T cell receptor beta chains from one sample sequenced in a study of blood T cell repertoires in COVID-19. The assay was immunoSEQ multiplex PCR, and TCRdb's table has in-frame clones only and misses some. Among about 36,000 clones listed, over 75% were seen once. Sequenced input: peripheral blood. The receptors stem from a human donor in a cohort sampled during active or convalescent COVID-19. The donor label of this sample is uncertain.

V is TRBV27 and J is TRBJ1-4, with TRBD1 identical over 9 bases. Germline V CDR1 and CDR2: MNHEY, SMNVEV (reference sequence). J was trimmed by 3 bases and V by 8 bases; bases with no gene match: 4. CDR3 length: 14 amino acids. The CDR3 spells CASGHRGPNEKLFF. The CDR3 coding sequence is TGTGCCAGCGGGCACAGGGGGCCTAATGAAAAACTGTTTTTT.

V and J are TRBV7-2 and TRBJ1-2; possibly TRBD1 for D (6 bases). This CDR3 contains 14 residues. CDR1 and CDR2 from the germline V gene are SGHTA and FQGNSA. V lost 5 bases and J 8 bases, leaving 18 bases between the germline ends. DNA for the CDR3: TGTGCCAGCAGCCACCGACAGGAGCCCGGGGGCTACACCTTC. Protein product: CASSHRQEPGGYTF.

The chain recombines TRBV7-2 with TRBJ2-3; tentative D call: TRBD1 (7 bases). Germline-derived CDR1 and CDR2 are SGHTA and FQGNSA. Trimming removed 2 bases from V and 3 bases from J, with 15 bases in between. The CDR3 runs to 16 residues. CDR3 in amino acids: CASSLHGGGRTDTQYF. CDR3 bases: TGTGCCAGCAGCTTACATGGAGGGGGCCGGACAGATACGCAGTATTTT.

The CDR3 protein is CASSTDRGKQYF. CDR3 bases: TGTGCCAGCAGTACGGACAGGGGAAAGCAGTACTTC. The chain has TRBV12-3 or TRBV12-4 and TRBJ2-7, with 9 bases identical to TRBD1. This CDR3 contains 12 residues. Trimming removed 5 bases from V and 8 bases from J; junction bases left unmatched: 4.

This clone was seen only once. The chain joins TRBV18 to TRBJ1-1; no definite D call. Per the germline V gene, CDR1 is KGHSH and CDR2 is LQKENI. Trimming left V 1 base short and J 2 bases short, with 11 bases between. The CDR3 covers 15 residues. The CDR3 region has the DNA TGTGCCAGCTCACCACTTCCCGAGTCTAACACTGAAGCTTTCTTT. It encodes CASSPLPESNTEAFF.

The sample holds many counts of this clone. The chain links TRBV4-3 to TRBJ1-6; TRBD1 agrees at 7 bases. The CDR3 is made up of 13 amino acids. V shed 3 bases and J 8 bases; nucleotides not matched to a gene: 1. The V gene's germline CDR1 is LGHNA and CDR2 YSLEER. This CDR3 reads CASSHQGDSPLHF. The CDR3 DNA follows: TGCGCCAGCAGCCATCAGGGGGATTCACCCCTCCACTTT.

This chain connects TRBV30 to TRBJ2-1; TRBD2 aligns across 8 bases. Germline-derived CDR1 and CDR2 are GTSNPN and SVGIG (reference sequence). J lost 7 bases, V lost 5 bases, and 10 bases had no gene match. The CDR3 is 14 amino acids. The CDR3 here is CAWQGTSGLNEQFF. DNA of the CDR3: TGTGCCTGGCAGGGGACTAGTGGACTAAATGAGCAGTTCTTC.

The chain recombines TRBV19 with TRBJ1-2; D is uncertain. V lost 3 bases, J lost 2 bases, and 7 bases lay in between. Germline V gene data show CDR1 as LNHDA and CDR2 as SQIVND (reference sequence). This CDR3 comprises 13 residues. CDR3 DNA sequence: TGTGCCAGTAGTATCACAGTAAACTATGGCTACACCTTC. It translates to CASSITVNYGYTF.

The chain combines TRBV19 with TRBJ2-1; 10 bases match TRBD2. CDR3 size: 16 residues. Germline CDR1 is LNHDA and CDR2 is SQIVND (reference sequence). The junction had 6 bases not matched to a gene; V was cut back by 1 base and J by 6 bases. The CDR3 nucleotides read TGTGCCAGTAGTATAGGAGGAAGCGGGAGGGCCAATGAGCAGTTCTTC. Translated, it gives CASSIGGSGRANEQFF.

The rearrangement uses TRBV15 and TRBJ2-7, with no clear D. The CDR3 runs to 18 residues. The germline gives CDR1 LNHNV, CDR2 YYDKDF (reference sequence). V was cut by 0 bases and J by 2 bases, with 20 bases left in between. DNA for the CDR3: TGTGCCACCAGCAGAGACGGTGGCGGCAGTACTATACCCTACGAGCAGTACTTC. Its protein is CATSRDGGGSTIPYEQYF. The complete variable domain, with remaining parts taken from reference TRBV15 and TRBJ2-7, reads DAMVIQNPRYQVTQFGKPVTLSCSQTLNHNVMYWYQQKSSQAPKLLFHYYDKDFNNEADTPDNFQSRRPNTSFCFLDIRSPGLGDTAMYLCATSRDGGGSTIPYEQYFGPGTRLTVT.

The chain has TRBV7-8 and TRBJ1-2; 8 nucleotides align to TRBD1. This CDR3 spans 13 amino acids. Germline V gene sequence: CDR1 SGHVS, CDR2 FQNEAQ. V shed 6 bases and J 5 bases; nucleotides not matched to a gene: 5. The CDR3 sequence: CASSKTGAYGYTF. The CDR3 DNA sequence: TGTGCCAGCAGTAAGACAGGGGCTTATGGCTACACCTTC.

This clone has just one count. V usage is TRBV3-1 (or the pseudogene TRBV3-2) and J usage is TRBJ1-1; TRBD1 aligns across 9 bases. The CDR3 covers 13 residues. The V segment lost 6 bases and the J segment 5 bases; nucleotides outside the gene matches: 4. From germline, CDR1 is LGHDT and CDR2 YNNKEL (reference sequence). The CDR3 reads CASSRDRGTEAFF. The DNA of the CDR3 is TGTGCCAGCAGTCGAGACAGGGGGACTGAAGCTTTCTTT.

The chain joins TRBV18 to TRBJ1-5; 8 nucleotides agree with TRBD1. J lost 4 bases, V lost 6 bases, and 8 bases had no gene match. This CDR3 comprises 15 residues. Germline CDR1 and CDR2: KGHSH and LQKENI. The CDR3, as DNA: TGTGCCAGCTCTCTCGGGACAGGAGGGAATCAGCCCCAGCATTTT. This codes for CASSLGTGGNQPQHF.

The chain carries TRBV21-1 and TRBJ1-5. TRBV21-1 is marked as a pseudogene. This CDR3 contains 12 residues. The CDR3 loop is CASGGGDQPQHF. The CDR3 DNA reads as TGTGCCAGCGGGGGGGGCGACCAGCCCCAGCATTTT.